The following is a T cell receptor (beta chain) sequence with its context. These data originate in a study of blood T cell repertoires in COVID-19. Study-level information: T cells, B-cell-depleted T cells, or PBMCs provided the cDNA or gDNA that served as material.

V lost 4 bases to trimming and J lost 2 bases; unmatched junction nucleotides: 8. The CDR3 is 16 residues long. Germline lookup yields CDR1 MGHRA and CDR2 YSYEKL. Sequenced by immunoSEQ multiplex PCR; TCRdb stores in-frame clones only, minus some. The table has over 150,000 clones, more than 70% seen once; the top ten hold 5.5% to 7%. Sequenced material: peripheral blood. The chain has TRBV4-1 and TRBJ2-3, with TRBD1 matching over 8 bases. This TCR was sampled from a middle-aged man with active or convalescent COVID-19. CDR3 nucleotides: TGCGCCAGCAGCCCCGCCGACAGGGGTCACACAGATACGCAGTATTTT. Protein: CASSPADRGHTDTQYF.